The T cell receptor beta chain under discussion was sequenced for a study of blood T cell repertoires in COVID-19. Turning to the study itself: Some COVID-19 samples were acute and others convalescent; all came from the United States, Italy and Spain. T cells, B-cell-depleted T cells, or PBMCs provided the cDNA or gDNA that served as material.

The V segment lost 4 bases and the J segment 3 bases; nucleotides outside the gene matches: 11. The CDR3 spans 17 residues. Germline V gene data show CDR1 as SGDLS and CDR2 as YYNGEE. Original analysis: Counts of nucleated cells, estimated from reference gene primer amplification, were obtained. This table comes from immunoSEQ multiplex PCR, and its TCRdb copy is limited to in-frame clones, with some not included. V and J calls and clone size are copied from that table; D and trimming were computed from the DNA. The sample has about 30,000 clones, roughly 88% seen once. The chain employs TRBV9 and TRBJ2-1; 9 positions match TRBD2. Sequenced material: peripheral blood. The TCR was taken from a human donor in a cohort sampled during active COVID-19. The CDR3 DNA reads TGTGCCAGCAGCCCCCGCCTGATTAGCGGGGGCTACAATGAGCAGTTCTTC. It codes for CASSPRLISGGYNEQFF.